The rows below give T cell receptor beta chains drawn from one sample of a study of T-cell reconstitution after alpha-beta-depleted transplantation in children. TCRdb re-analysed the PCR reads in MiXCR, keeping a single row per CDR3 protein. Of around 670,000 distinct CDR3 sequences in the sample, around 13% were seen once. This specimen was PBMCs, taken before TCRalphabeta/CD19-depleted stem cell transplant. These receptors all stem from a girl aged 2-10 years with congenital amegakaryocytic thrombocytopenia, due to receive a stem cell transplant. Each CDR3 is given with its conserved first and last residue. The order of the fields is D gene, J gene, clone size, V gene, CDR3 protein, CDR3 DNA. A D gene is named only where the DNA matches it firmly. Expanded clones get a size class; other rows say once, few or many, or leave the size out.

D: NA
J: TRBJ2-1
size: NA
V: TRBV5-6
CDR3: CASSERGLEQFF
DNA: TGTGCCAGCAGCGAACGAGGCCTGGAGCAGTTCTTC

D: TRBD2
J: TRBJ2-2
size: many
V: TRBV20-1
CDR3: CSAPGLVNTGELFF
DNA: TGCAGTGCCCCGGGACTAGTAAACACCGGGGAGCTGTTTTTT

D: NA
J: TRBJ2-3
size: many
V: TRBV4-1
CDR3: CASSHRSDTQYF
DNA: TGCGCCAGCAGCCACCGATCAGATACGCAGTATTTT

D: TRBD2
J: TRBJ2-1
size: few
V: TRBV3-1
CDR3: CATNAGVGSYNEQFF
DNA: TGTGCAACCAACGCGGGAGTAGGGTCCTACAATGAGCAGTTCTTC

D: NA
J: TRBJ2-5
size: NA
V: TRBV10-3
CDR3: CAISGDEQETQYF
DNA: TGTGCCATCAGCGGGGACGAGCAAGAGACCCAGTACTTC

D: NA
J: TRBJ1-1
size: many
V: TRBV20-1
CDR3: CSAWYTEAFF
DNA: TGCAGTGCTTGGTACACTGAAGCTTTCTTT

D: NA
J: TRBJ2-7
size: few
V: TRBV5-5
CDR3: CASSLVVQTSYEQYF
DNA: TGTGCCAGCAGCTTGGTAGTACAGACCTCCTACGAGCAGTACTTC

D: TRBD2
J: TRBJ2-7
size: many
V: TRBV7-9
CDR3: CASSTRTSFEQYF
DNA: TGTGCCAGCAGCACGCGGACTAGCTTCGAGCAGTACTTC

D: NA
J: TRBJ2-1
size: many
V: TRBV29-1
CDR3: CSVEIIDWIYNEQFF
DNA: TGCAGCGTTGAAATAATAGATTGGATATACAATGAGCAGTTCTTC

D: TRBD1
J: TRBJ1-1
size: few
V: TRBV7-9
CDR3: CASSNRDRVNTEAFF
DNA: TGTGCCAGCAGCAACCGGGACAGGGTGAACACTGAAGCTTTCTTT

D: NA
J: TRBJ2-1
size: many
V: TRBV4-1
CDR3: CASSQDWWEHGSYNEQFF
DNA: TGCGCCAGCAGCCAAGATTGGTGGGAGCATGGCTCCTACAATGAGCAGTTCTTC

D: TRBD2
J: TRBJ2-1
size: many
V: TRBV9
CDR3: CASSVGTSGRGDEQFF
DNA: TGTGCCAGCAGCGTAGGAACTAGCGGGAGAGGGGATGAGCAGTTCTTC

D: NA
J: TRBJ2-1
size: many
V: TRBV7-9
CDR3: CASSLAGWGSYNEQFF
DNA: TGTGCCAGCAGCTTAGCAGGTTGGGGCTCCTACAATGAGCAGTTCTTC

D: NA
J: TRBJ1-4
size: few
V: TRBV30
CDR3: CAWASGPLGEKLFF
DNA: TGTGCCTGGGCATCGGGGCCCTTGGGTGAAAAACTGTTTTTT

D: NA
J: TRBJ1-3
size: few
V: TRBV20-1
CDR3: CSARGQLGSGNTIYF
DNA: TGCAGTGCTAGGGGCCAACTTGGCTCTGGAAACACCATATATTTT

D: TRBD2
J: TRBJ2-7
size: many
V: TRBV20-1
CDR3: CSARDPGGAYEQYF
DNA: TGCAGTGCTAGAGACCCGGGAGGGGCCTACGAGCAGTACTTC

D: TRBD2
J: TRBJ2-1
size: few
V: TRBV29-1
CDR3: CSVETSGLSYNEQFF
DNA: TGCAGCGTTGAGACTAGCGGGCTGTCCTACAATGAGCAGTTCTTC

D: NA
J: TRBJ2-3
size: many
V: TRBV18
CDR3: CASSPAGRVSTDTQYF
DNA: TGTGCCAGCTCACCGGCGGGACGGGTTAGCACAGATACGCAGTATTTT

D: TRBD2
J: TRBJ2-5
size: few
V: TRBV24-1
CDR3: CATSSEREGETQYF
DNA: TGTGCCACCAGTTCTGAGCGGGAGGGAGAGACCCAGTACTTC

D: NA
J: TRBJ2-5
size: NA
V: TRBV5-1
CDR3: CASSLSTGQEETQYF
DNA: TGCGCCAGCAGCTTGTCGACGGGACAAGAGGAGACCCAGTACTTC

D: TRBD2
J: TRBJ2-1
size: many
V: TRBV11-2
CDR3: CASRPTSGRNEQFF
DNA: TGTGCCAGCAGGCCTACTAGCGGGAGGAATGAGCAGTTCTTC

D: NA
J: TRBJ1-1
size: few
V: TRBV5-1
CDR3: CASSLSVGAVNTEAFF
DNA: TGCGCCAGCAGCTTGTCGGTGGGCGCGGTGAACACTGAAGCTTTCTTT

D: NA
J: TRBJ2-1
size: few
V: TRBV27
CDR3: CASSLINAINEQFF
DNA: TGTGCCAGCAGTTTGATTAATGCGATCAATGAGCAGTTCTTC

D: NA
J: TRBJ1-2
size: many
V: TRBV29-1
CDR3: CSVESRAGYTF
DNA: TGCAGCGTGGAGAGTCGGGCTGGCTACACCTTC

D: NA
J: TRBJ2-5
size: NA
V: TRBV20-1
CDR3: CSVPGHIQETQYF
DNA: TGCAGTGTGCCGGGACATATACAAGAGACCCAGTACTTC

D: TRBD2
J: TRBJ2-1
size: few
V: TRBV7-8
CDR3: CASRIIRGLGYNEQFF
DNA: TGTGCCAGCAGAATAATAAGGGGACTAGGCTACAATGAGCAGTTCTTC

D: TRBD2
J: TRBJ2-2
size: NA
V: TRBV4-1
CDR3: CASSQEGLAGGGTGELFF
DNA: TGCGCCAGCAGCCAAGAGGGACTAGCGGGAGGAGGCACCGGGGAGCTGTTTTTT

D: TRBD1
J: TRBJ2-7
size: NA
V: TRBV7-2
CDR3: CASYGIRDREGSYEQYF
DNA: TGTGCCAGCTACGGCATCCGGGACAGGGAAGGGTCCTACGAGCAGTACTTC

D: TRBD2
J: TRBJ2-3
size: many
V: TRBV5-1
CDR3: CASSRRVASGGTDTQYF
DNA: TGCGCCAGCAGCAGACGGGTGGCTAGCGGAGGCACAGATACGCAGTATTTT

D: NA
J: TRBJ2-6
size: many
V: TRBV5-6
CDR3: CASSLGTGANVLTF
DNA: TGTGCCAGCAGCTTGGGGACAGGGGCCAACGTCCTGACTTTC